A selection of T cell receptor beta chains follows, all from one sample in a study of response to subunit inactivated influenza vaccine. One entry per CDR3 protein, called by TCRdb with MiXCR from the RT-PCR reads. The sample shows hundreds of thousands of distinct CDR3 sequences, approximately 10% of them seen only once. Separately, the same data were catalogued under a study of T cells expressing NK-cell markers.

The sample consisted of PBMCs from blood, taken on the day of vaccination. Receptor source: a man in his fifties or sixties who received an inactivated influenza vaccine. Each CDR3 is given with its conserved first and last residue. The D gene is left open where the match is weak. Rows may omit the clone size; those that give it use once, few, many or a size class.

length: 15
size: .
J: TRBJ1-1
V: TRBV5-1
D: .
DNA: TGCGCCAGCAGCTTGATTCCGGGAATGAACACTGAAGCTTTCTTT
CDR3: CASSLIPGMNTEAFF

length: 15
size: few
J: TRBJ2-3
V: TRBV30
D: TRBD2
DNA: TGTGCCTCCAGAAAGCGGGGTAGGGATCCAGATACGCAGTATTTT
CDR3: CASRKRGRDPDTQYF

length: 14
size: few
J: TRBJ2-7
V: TRBV27
D: .
DNA: TGTGCCAGCAGTTTTGGCGGAAACTCCTACGAGCAGTACTTC
CDR3: CASSFGGNSYEQYF

length: 14
size: .
J: TRBJ1-1
V: TRBV12-3/TRBV12-4
D: TRBD1
DNA: TGTGCCAGCAGTGTACAGGGGCGGGACACTGAAGCTTTCTTT
CDR3: CASSVQGRDTEAFF

length: 16
size: .
J: TRBJ2-7
V: TRBV6-5
D: TRBD2
DNA: TGTGCCAGCAGTTACTACCCTAGCGGGAGTACTTACGAGCAGTACTTC
CDR3: CASSYYPSGSTYEQYF

length: 14
size: .
J: TRBJ2-1
V: TRBV28
D: .
DNA: TGTGCCAGCAATCACTTGAGCTCCTACAATGAGCAGTTCTTC
CDR3: CASNHLSSYNEQFF

length: 13
size: few
J: TRBJ2-7
V: TRBV20-1
D: TRBD1
DNA: TGCAGTGCCTTGGGACAGGCCTATTACGAGCAGTACTTC
CDR3: CSALGQAYYEQYF

length: 14
size: few
J: TRBJ2-1
V: TRBV11-3
D: .
DNA: TGTGCCAGCAGCTTAGATGGGGGACTCAATGAGCAGTTCTTC
CDR3: CASSLDGGLNEQFF

length: 15
size: .
J: TRBJ2-7
V: TRBV7-9
D: .
DNA: TGTGCCAGCAGCCCAGAGCCGGGGTCCTCCTACGAGCAGTACTTC
CDR3: CASSPEPGSSYEQYF

length: 14
size: many
J: TRBJ2-2
V: TRBV5-1
D: .
DNA: TGCGCCAGCAGGTCCGTTTCGAACACCGGGGAGCTGTTTTTT
CDR3: CASRSVSNTGELFF

length: 15
size: .
J: TRBJ2-7
V: TRBV18
D: TRBD2
DNA: TGTGCCAGCTCACCACCTCCTAGCGGCCCCCTTGTGCAGTACTTC
CDR3: CASSPPPSGPLVQYF

length: 16
size: few
J: TRBJ2-3
V: TRBV7-2
D: TRBD2
DNA: TGTGCCAGCAGCTTAATGCGCGGCGGGAGAGGAGATACGCAGTATTTT
CDR3: CASSLMRGGRGDTQYF

length: 14
size: .
J: TRBJ2-2
V: TRBV28
D: .
DNA: TGTGCCAGCAGTTGGGCCTCCCTCACCGGGGAGCTGTTTTTT
CDR3: CASSWASLTGELFF

length: 14
size: .
J: TRBJ1-2
V: TRBV6-5
D: .
DNA: TGTGCCAGCAGTTACTCCGGACCTATGGATGGCTACACCTTC
CDR3: CASSYSGPMDGYTF

length: 14
size: .
J: TRBJ2-1
V: TRBV10-3
D: .
DNA: TGTGCCATCAGTCTGATGGAAGAGGCCCATGAGCAGTTCTTC
CDR3: CAISLMEEAHEQFF

length: 15
size: few
J: TRBJ2-1
V: TRBV12-5
D: TRBD2
DNA: TGTGCTAGTGGTTACCCTAGCGGGAGACGGAATGAGCAGTTCTTC
CDR3: CASGYPSGRRNEQFF

length: 11
size: .
J: TRBJ2-7
V: TRBV29-1
D: .
DNA: TGCAGCGTTGACGGGGCGGGCGAGCAGTACTTC
CDR3: CSVDGAGEQYF

length: 17
size: many
J: TRBJ1-5
V: TRBV6-2/TRBV6-3
D: .
DNA: TGTGCCAGCAGTTACTCTGGGCTGGGGGCCAGCAATCAGCCCCAGCATTTT
CDR3: CASSYSGLGASNQPQHF

length: 14
size: .
J: TRBJ2-1
V: TRBV29-1
D: .
DNA: TGCAGCGTTGAATCATTGGGGGGACACAATGAGCAGTTCTTC
CDR3: CSVESLGGHNEQFF

length: 15
size: few
J: TRBJ2-3
V: TRBV7-2
D: .
DNA: TGTGCCAGCAGCCCCCCGACAAACTTCCAGGATACGCAGTATTTT
CDR3: CASSPPTNFQDTQYF

length: 16
size: few
J: TRBJ2-2
V: TRBV20-1
D: TRBD1
DNA: TGCAGTGCTAGAGAAAGGAACAGGGGGGTAACCGGGGAGCTGTTTTTT
CDR3: CSARERNRGVTGELFF

length: 17
size: .
J: TRBJ2-7
V: TRBV28
D: .
DNA: TGTGCCAGCAGTTTGTTGGTCAGGGAGGAACTCACCTACGAGCAGTACTTC
CDR3: CASSLLVREELTYEQYF

length: 16
size: .
J: TRBJ1-2
V: TRBV7-2
D: TRBD1
DNA: TGTGCCAGCAGCTTGGGTGGACAGGCTAAACTGTATGGCTACTCCTTC
CDR3: CASSLGGQAKLYGYSF

length: 14
size: .
J: TRBJ2-7
V: TRBV2
D: .
DNA: TGTGCCAGCAGTAGCCGGGACATCACATACGAGCAGTACTTC
CDR3: CASSSRDITYEQYF

length: 14
size: few
J: TRBJ2-1
V: TRBV3-1
D: TRBD2
DNA: TGTGCCAGCAGACTAGCGGGAGTCCCCAATGAGCAGTTCTTC
CDR3: CASRLAGVPNEQFF

length: 14
size: .
J: TRBJ2-3
V: TRBV10-3
D: .
DNA: TGTGCCATCAGTGGTAGGGGCCTCACAGATACGCAGTATTTT
CDR3: CAISGRGLTDTQYF

length: 15
size: .
J: TRBJ1-5
V: TRBV5-5
D: .
DNA: TGTGCCAGCAGCTTGATTTTGGGGAACAATCAGCCCCAGCATTTT
CDR3: CASSLILGNNQPQHF

length: 15
size: .
J: TRBJ2-1
V: TRBV6-5
D: .
DNA: TGTGCCAGCAGTTTCTTTGACGGGGCCGCGGATGAGCAGTTCTTC
CDR3: CASSFFDGAADEQFF

length: 13
size: many
J: TRBJ1-5
V: TRBV29-1
D: TRBD1
DNA: TGCAGCGTTGGTGAGACAGGGGGTCAGCCCCAGCATTTT
CDR3: CSVGETGGQPQHF

length: 16
size: .
J: TRBJ2-7
V: TRBV7-2
D: .
DNA: TGTGCCAGCAGCTTAGGTAGGCCAGGGATGGGAAACGAGCAGTACTTC
CDR3: CASSLGRPGMGNEQYF

length: 16
size: .
J: TRBJ2-1
V: TRBV12-3/TRBV12-4
D: .
DNA: TGTGCCAGCAGACCTAAGGGCGCGGGAAGGTACAATGAGCAGTTCTTC
CDR3: CASRPKGAGRYNEQFF

length: 13
size: few
J: TRBJ2-5
V: TRBV7-2
D: .
DNA: TGTGCCAGCAGCCAACAGGGAAAAGAGACCCAGTACTTC
CDR3: CASSQQGKETQYF

length: 13
size: many
J: TRBJ2-7
V: TRBV27
D: .
DNA: TGTGCCAGCAGTTTCTCTCGCCACTACGAGCAGTACTTC
CDR3: CASSFSRHYEQYF

length: 15
size: few
J: TRBJ1-1
V: TRBV5-1
D: .
DNA: TGCGCCAGCAGCTTGGAGGTCGCACTAAACACTGAAGCTTTCTTT
CDR3: CASSLEVALNTEAFF

length: 13
size: .
J: TRBJ2-3
V: TRBV20-1
D: .
DNA: TGCAGTGCTAGGTCGATGCCCACAGATACGCAGTATTTT
CDR3: CSARSMPTDTQYF

length: 14
size: .
J: TRBJ2-2
V: TRBV7-7
D: .
DNA: TGTGCTAGCAGCTTAAGTATTAACACCGGGGAGCTGTTTTTT
CDR3: CASSLSINTGELFF

length: 15
size: few
J: TRBJ2-1
V: TRBV7-9
D: .
DNA: TGTGCCACCCCACGGGGGCGGGGGATTTACAATGAGCAGTTCTTC
CDR3: CATPRGRGIYNEQFF

length: 16
size: .
J: TRBJ2-5
V: TRBV20-1
D: TRBD2
DNA: TGCAGTGCTAGCGGGACTAGCGGGGGGCCATTGGAGACCCAGTACTTC
CDR3: CSASGTSGGPLETQYF

length: 17
size: .
J: TRBJ2-5
V: TRBV20-1
D: TRBD1
DNA: TGCAGTGCTCAACCGGGACAGGGAGTCCAGTTAGGAGAGACCCAGTACTTC
CDR3: CSAQPGQGVQLGETQYF